The 5 T cell receptor beta chains in this list originate from one sample, sequenced in a study of blood T cells in healthy people across ages. Together with a sample-barcoded 5' primer, a J-beta primer mix was included in a second PCR lasting roughly 7 to 11 cycles. TCRdb redid the calling of the 5' RACE reads with MiXCR, one entry per CDR3 protein. The table has 800,000 to 950,000 distinct CDR3 sequences, 35% to 40% seen once. Material: blood. The receptors here all came from a man between 18 and 29 years old in good health.

The chain recombines TRBV7-2 with TRBJ1-1; 7 bases line up with TRBD1. This CDR3 has 15 amino acids. V was pared by 5 bases and J by 4 bases, with 10 bases of the junction left unmatched. Germline values: CDR1 SGHTA, CDR2 FQGNSA. CDR3 in amino acids: CASSTRTGLGTEAFF. In DNA form, the CDR3 reads TGTGCCAGCAGCACCCGGACAGGCCTCGGCACTGAAGCTTTCTTT.

The J gene is TRBJ2-5, the V gene TRBV7-9; perhaps TRBD1 as D (5 bases). This CDR3 comprises 15 residues. Trimming took 4 bases from V and 4 from J, leaving 16 bases between them. Per the germline V gene, CDR1 is SEHNR and CDR2 is FQNEAQ (reference sequence). CDR3 nucleotide sequence: TGTGCCAGCAGCTGGGGCGGCGGTCGTTTAGAGACCCAGTACTTC. Translated, it gives CASSWGGGRLETQYF. The variable domain in full, with the rest retrieved from reference TRBV7-9 and TRBJ2-5, is DTGVSQNPRHKITKRGQNVTFRCDPISEHNRLYWYRQTLGQGPEFLTYFQNEAQLEKSRLLSDRFSAERPKGSFSTLEIQRTEQGDSAMYLCASSWGGGRLETQYFGPGTRLLVL.

With regard to this clonotype: One junction end disagrees with the germline gene, perhaps due to a read error. The chain joins TRBV7-7 to TRBJ2-5; tentative D call: TRBD1 (7 bases). CDR3 length equals 14 residues. Germline V gives CDR1 SSHAT, CDR2 FNYEAQ (reference sequence). The CDR3 nucleotides read TGTGCTAGCAGCTTATCGCGGGGACAGAATGAGCAGTACTTC. Protein product: CASSLSRGQNEQYF. Full variable domain (missing parts from reference TRBV7-7 and TRBJ2-5): GAGVSQSPRYKVTKRGQDVTLRCDPISSHATLYWYQQALGQGPEFLTYFNYEAQPDKSGLPSDRFSAERPEGSISTLTIQRTEQRDSAMYRCASSLSRGQNEQYFGPGTRLLVL.

In regard to this clonotype: One end of the junction does not line up with germline, which may come from a read error. The chain combines TRBV9 with TRBJ1-1, with D possibly matching TRBD1 (6 bases). There are 13 residues in the CDR3. CDR1 is SGDLS, CDR2 YYNGEE, per germline. CDR3 DNA sequence: TGTGTCAGCAGCGTTGGGGGCAACACTGAAGCTTTCTTT. Its translation is CVSSVGGNTEAFF.

The chain joins TRBV15 to TRBJ2-7; 7 bases agree with TRBD2. The V gene end was trimmed by 1 base and the J gene end by 4 bases; junction bases not matched to a gene: 4. Germline loops: CDR1 LNHNV, CDR2 YYDKDF (reference sequence). There are 14 residues in the CDR3. CDR3 DNA sequence: TGTGCCACCAGCAGAGGGGGGGGTCCTTACGAGCAGTACTTC. Translating it yields CATSRGGGPYEQYF.